The 27 T cell receptor beta chains in this list originate from one sample, sequenced in a study of shared clonotypes between healthy human individuals. Assay: immunoSEQ multiplex PCR; the TCRdb copy retains only in-frame clones and omits some. This table holds about 680,000 clones, around 72% found once. The specimen was memory CD4+ T cells sorted from blood. Subset meaning: CD45RA-negative fraction. The receptors here all came from a woman aged 30 to 39 in good health.

The J gene is TRBJ2-1, the V gene TRBV25-1; D is uncertain. The V and J ends lost 3 bases and 3 bases respectively, with 12 bases between them. This CDR3 has 15 amino acids. CDR1 is MGHDK, CDR2 SYGVNS, per germline. The CDR3 nucleotides read TGTGCCAGCAGTGATTTTTCGAATCTCTACAATGAGCAGTTCTTC. This gives the protein CASSDFSNLYNEQFF.

This clone was picked up a small number of times. V is TRBV11-2 and J is TRBJ2-5; D not resolved. V lost 1 base, J lost 1 base, and 10 bases lay in between. The CDR3 covers 15 residues. Germline V CDR1 and CDR2: SGHAT, FQNNGV. DNA for the CDR3: TGTGCCAGCAGCTTAGTCGAGAGCGTCCAAGAGACCCAGTACTTC. This encodes CASSLVESVQETQYF.

CDR3 nucleotides: TGTGCCAGTAGCCGACTTGCGGGGGAGCATGGCTACACCTTC. It specifies CASSRLAGEHGYTF. This rearrangement joins TRBV19 to TRBJ1-2, with D possibly matching TRBD1 (5 bases). The CDR3 loop spans 14 amino acids. Deletions cut 6 bases from V and 6 bases from J, with 17 bases between. From germline, CDR1 is LNHDA and CDR2 SQIVND (reference sequence).

Concerning this clone itself: The sample carries other DNA sequences with the same CDR3. J is TRBJ2-2 and V is TRBV2, with D tentatively TRBD1 (5 bases). The germline V gene has CDR1 SNHLY and CDR2 FYNNEI. V was clipped by 6 bases and J by 1 base, with 9 bases between them. The CDR3 covers 14 residues. The CDR3 DNA is TGTGCCAGCAGCCCCCAGGGGAACACCGGGGAGCTGTTTTTT. It translates to CASSPQGNTGELFF.

The J gene is TRBJ2-7, the V gene TRBV19; TRBD2 is a possible D gene (6 bases). Trimming shortened V by 3 bases and J by 6 bases, and 15 bases separated the two germline ends. This CDR3 is 14 amino acids long. From germline, CDR1 is LNHDA and CDR2 SQIVND (reference sequence). The CDR3 sequence: CASSIPGLRGEQYF. CDR3 DNA sequence: TGTGCCAGTAGTATCCCGGGACTTAGGGGCGAGCAGTACTTC.

The CDR3: CASSWSGEAVSYEQYF. CDR3 DNA: TGTGCCAGCAGCTGGTCCGGCGAAGCGGTCTCCTACGAGCAGTACTTC. The V and J genes are TRBV7-8 and TRBJ2-7, with a weak D call TRBD2 (5 bases). Germline V CDR1 and CDR2: SGHVS, FQNEAQ. V gave up 4 bases and J gave up 0 bases, with 16 bases separating them. CDR3 length: 16 amino acids. Full variable domain (outside the CDR3, taken from reference TRBV7-8 and TRBJ2-7): GAGVSQSPRYKVAKRGQDVALRCDPISGHVSLFWYQQALGQGPEFLTYFQNEAQLDKSGLPSDRFFAERPEGSVSTLKIQRTQQEDSAVYLCASSWSGEAVSYEQYFGPGTRLTVT.

The CDR3 region has the DNA TGTGCCAGCAGTTATACAGGGACTCCCCAGCATTTT. Its protein product is CASSYTGTPQHF. The chain couples TRBV28 to TRBJ1-5; D possibly corresponds to TRBD1 (6 bases). Trimming removed 4 bases at V and 10 bases at J, with 11 bases between. Germline CDR1 MDHEN, CDR2 SYDVKM. This CDR3 has 12 residues.

The chain links TRBV27 to TRBJ2-6; 7 positions match TRBD1. Germline V gene lookup returns CDR1 MNHEY and CDR2 SMNVEV (reference sequence). The CDR3 is 18 amino acids. V gave up 4 bases and J gave up 0 bases; unmatched junction bases: 9. CDR3 bases: TGTGCCAGCAGTTCGCGGACAGGCCAGCCCTCTGGGGCCAACGTCCTGACTTTC. It codes for CASSSRTGQPSGANVLTF.

The gene calls are TRBV28 and TRBJ1-2; D gene ambiguous. This CDR3 is 11 amino acids long. Germline V gene sequence: CDR1 MDHEN, CDR2 SYDVKM. V was pared by 6 bases and J by 4 bases, with 6 bases between. The CDR3 protein is CASRLGYGYTF. CDR3 sequence (DNA): TGTGCCAGCAGATTAGGCTATGGCTACACCTTC.

This sequence joins TRBV28 and TRBJ2-3, with 8 bases lining up with TRBD2. V was pared by 8 bases and J by 6 bases, with 16 bases of the junction left unmatched. Germline lookup yields CDR1 MDHEN and CDR2 SYDVKM. The CDR3 loop spans 16 amino acids. The CDR3 region is CASPETGSGRIDTQYF. The CDR3 region has the DNA TGTGCCAGCCCGGAGACTGGAAGCGGGAGAATCGATACGCAGTATTTT.

V gene TRBV28 combines with J gene TRBJ2-3; a possible D gene is TRBD1 (6 bases). V shed 6 bases and J shed 3 bases, with 16 bases lying between them. This CDR3 is 15 amino acids long. The germline CDR1 and CDR2 sequences are MDHEN and SYDVKM. This chain's CDR3 is CASRPTGGLTDTQYF. DNA of the CDR3: TGTGCCAGCAGGCCGACAGGAGGATTAACAGATACGCAGTATTTT.

The CDR3 spells CASSLLPGELFF. CDR3 nucleotides: TGTGCCAGCAGCTTACTACCCGGGGAGCTGTTTTTT. V gene TRBV7-9 combines with J gene TRBJ2-2; no clear D gene. V was shortened by 2 bases and J by 6 bases, with 4 bases between the two germline ends. The CDR3 sequence is 12 residues long. The V gene's germline CDR1 is SEHNR and CDR2 FQNEAQ (reference sequence).

Only one count was recorded for this clone. The genes are TRBV18 and TRBJ1-3; D is undetermined. Germline V gene lookup returns CDR1 KGHSH and CDR2 LQKENI. V was trimmed by 2 bases and J by 2 bases, leaving 13 bases between them. CDR3 length: 16 amino acids. Here the CDR3 DNA reads TGTGCCAGCTCACCAGACGCCAGCGTACCTGGAAACACCATATATTTT. This encodes CASSPDASVPGNTIYF.

V is TRBV28 and J is TRBJ1-2; D is unresolved. Germline loops: CDR1 MDHEN, CDR2 SYDVKM. With 8 bases removed from V and 4 bases from J, the gap between germline ends came to 14 bases. This CDR3 contains 13 residues. The CDR3 is CASLGGVGYGYTF. The CDR3 region has the DNA TGTGCCAGCCTGGGAGGTGTCGGCTATGGCTACACCTTC.

The rearrangement links TRBV4-1 to TRBJ1-1; 8 positions match TRBD1. Germline V gene data show CDR1 as MGHRA and CDR2 as YSYEKL. The CDR3 length is 16 residues. With 2 bases clipped from V and 1 base from J, the junction kept 6 bases outside the gene matches. For the CDR3, the DNA is TGCGCCAGCAGCCAACACCCCGGGACAGGGAACACTGAAGCTTTCTTT. This codes for CASSQHPGTGNTEAFF.

This clone was detected only a few times. CDR3 sequence: CASSQRAAMNTEAFF. In nucleotides, the CDR3 is TGTGCCAGCAGCCAAAGGGCAGCTATGAACACTGAAGCTTTCTTT. The J gene is TRBJ1-1, the V gene TRBV7-9, with D uncertain. Trimming removed 5 bases at V and 0 bases at J, with 13 bases between. The CDR3 runs to 15 residues. CDR1 and CDR2 from the germline V gene are SEHNR and FQNEAQ (reference sequence). The complete variable domain, with remaining parts taken from reference TRBV7-9 and TRBJ1-1, reads DTGVSQNPRHKITKRGQNVTFRCDPISEHNRLYWYRQTLGQGPEFLTYFQNEAQLEKSRLLSDRFSAERPKGSFSTLEIQRTEQGDSAMYLCASSQRAAMNTEAFFGQGTRLTVV.

This rearrangement joins TRBV28 to TRBJ1-5; 9 bases match TRBD1. The V gene end was trimmed by 2 bases and the J gene end by 3 bases; junction bases not matched to a gene: 8. This CDR3 has 17 amino acids. Germline V lookup: CDR1 MDHEN, CDR2 SYDVKM. The CDR3 reads CASSLRRDRDYNQPQHF. The DNA of the CDR3 is TGTGCCAGCAGTTTAAGACGGGACAGGGATTACAATCAGCCCCAGCATTTT.

The chain couples TRBV30 to TRBJ2-7; D unclear. The CDR3 length is 13 residues. Germline V lookup: CDR1 GTSNPN, CDR2 SVGIG (reference sequence). V dropped 1 base and J dropped 2 bases, with 9 bases sitting between them. The CDR3 spells CAWSGQAPYEQYF. Here the CDR3 DNA reads TGTGCCTGGAGTGGCCAGGCTCCCTACGAGCAGTACTTC.

A single count supports this clone. V usage is TRBV5-3 and J usage is TRBJ1-5; TRBD1 aligns across 9 bases. TRBV5-3 is an ORF, with its function uncertain. J was trimmed by 5 bases and V by 5 bases; bases with no gene match: 11. This CDR3 is built from 16 residues. The CDR3 loop reads CARRRARTGEDQPQHF. The CDR3 region has the DNA TGTGCCAGAAGAAGAGCCCGGACAGGGGAGGATCAGCCCCAGCATTTT.

The chain recombines TRBV5-1 with TRBJ1-1; 7 bases map to TRBD1. The J segment lost 1 base and the V segment lost 4 bases, leaving 7 bases of the junction unmatched. CDR3 length equals 15 residues. The germline V gene encodes CDR1 SGHRS and CDR2 YFSETQ. The CDR3 loop is CASSKRQGPNTEAFF. The CDR3 DNA reads TGCGCCAGCAGCAAAAGACAGGGCCCGAACACTGAAGCTTTCTTT.

Here the CDR3 DNA reads TGTGCCAGCAGTCCCAAGGCGGGGGCCGAGCAGTACTTC. Protein: CASSPKAGAEQYF. The chain joins TRBV25-1 to TRBJ2-7, with D possibly matching TRBD2 (7 bases). V was cut by 5 bases and J by 6 bases, with 14 bases left in between. The CDR3 sequence is 13 residues long. Germline V gene data show CDR1 as MGHDK and CDR2 as SYGVNS.

This chain connects TRBV19 to TRBJ1-1; no definite D call. V lost 1 base and J 1 base, leaving 10 bases between the germline ends. This CDR3 spans 15 amino acids. CDR1 and CDR2 from the germline V gene are LNHDA and SQIVND (reference sequence). DNA of the CDR3: TGTGCCAGTAGTATAGTTCTACAGACGAACACTGAAGCTTTCTTT. This gives the protein CASSIVLQTNTEAFF.

The rearrangement links TRBV2 to TRBJ2-1; 9 bases match TRBD2. CDR1 is SNHLY, CDR2 FYNNEI, per germline. CDR3 length: 17 amino acids. V gave up 1 base and J gave up 0 bases; unmatched junction bases: 4. The CDR3 region has the DNA TGTGCCAGCAGTGAAGTACAGGGACTAGCCTCCTACAATGAGCAGTTCTTC. It translates to CASSEVQGLASYNEQFF.

This chain links TRBV18 with TRBJ2-2, with a possible D match to TRBD1 (7 bases). CDR1 is KGHSH and CDR2 is LQKENI in the germline V gene. CDR3 size: 15 residues. V shed 4 bases and J shed 6 bases, with 15 bases lying between them. As DNA, the CDR3 is TGTGCCAGCTCACTGGCAGGGGGGCACGCCGGGGAGCTGTTTTTT. It codes for CASSLAGGHAGELFF. Together with reference TRBV18 and TRBJ2-2, the CDR3 gives the full variable domain: NAGVMQNPRHLVRRRGQEARLRCSPMKGHSHVYWYRQLPEEGLKFMVYLQKENIIDESGMPKERFSAEFPKEGPSILRIQQVVRGDSAAYFCASSLAGGHAGELFFGEGSRLTVL.

The chain joins TRBV9 to TRBJ1-2; D gene uncertain. CDR3 length equals 14 residues. Germline V gene lookup returns CDR1 SGDLS and CDR2 YYNGEE. The germline V and J ends were trimmed by 3 bases and 4 bases, with 13 bases remaining between them. Here the CDR3 reads CASSGPTPAYGYTF. The DNA for the CDR3 is TGTGCCAGCAGCGGGCCAACGCCGGCCTATGGCTACACCTTC.

The chain uses TRBV27 and TRBJ2-3, with 7 bases matching TRBD2. The CDR3 is made up of 18 amino acids. V dropped 4 bases and J dropped 4; count of bases not matched to a gene: 17. Germline CDR1 MNHEY, CDR2 SMNVEV (reference sequence). This CDR3 reads CASSWGTRTSEIADTQYF. The DNA of the CDR3 is TGTGCCAGCAGTTGGGGGACCCGCACTAGCGAAATTGCAGATACGCAGTATTTT.

The chain joins TRBV28 to TRBJ2-2, with 11 bases aligning to TRBD2. Per germline, CDR1 MDHEN and CDR2 SYDVKM. This CDR3 is built from 18 residues. J lost 4 bases, V lost 4 bases, and 11 bases had no gene match. CDR3 amino acids: CASSSPGLAEGGTGELFF. The CDR3 bases are TGTGCCAGCAGTTCCCCGGGACTAGCGGAGGGGGGCACCGGGGAGCTGTTTTTT. Looking up the rest from reference TRBV28 and TRBJ2-2 gives the full variable domain: DVKVTQSSRYLVKRTGEKVFLECVQDMDHENMFWYRQDPGLGLRLIYFSYDVKMKEKGDIPEGYSVSREKKERFSLILESASTNQTSMYLCASSSPGLAEGGTGELFFGEGSRLTVL.